The TCR beta chain under discussion was sequenced for a study of T cells after yellow fever vaccination. TCRdb recomputed calls from the 5' RACE reads with MiXCR, one row per CDR3 protein. The sample yields more than 350,000 distinct CDR3 sequences, around 10% seen once. This clonotype was seen more than once but under ten times. Sequencing used PBMCs, obtained on the day of the first yellow fever vaccination. The TCR sequence derives from a man younger than 35 who received the YFV17D yellow fever vaccine.

The CDR3 region is CASSLVDRGRGEAFF. The CDR3 DNA follows: TGTGCCAGCAGCTTGGTGGACAGGGGGCGCGGTGAAGCTTTCTTT. This chain connects TRBV5-6 to TRBJ1-1; 11 nucleotides match TRBD1. Germline loops: CDR1 SGHDT, CDR2 YYEEEE. This CDR3 spans 15 amino acids. The J segment lost 7 bases and the V segment lost 0 bases, leaving 5 bases of the junction unmatched. The full variable domain, completed using reference TRBV5-6 and TRBJ1-1, is DAGVTQSPTHLIKTRGQQVTLRCSPKSGHDTVSWYQQALGQGPQFIFQYYEEEERQRGNFPDRFSGHQFPNYSSELNVNALLLGDSALYLCASSLVDRGRGEAFFGQGTRLTVV.